This is a list of T cell receptor beta chains from one sample in a study of human T cells and chemical hapten exposure. TCRdb analysed the RACE reads with MiXCR anew, one entry per CDR3 protein. Among some 51,000 distinct CDR3 sequences listed, 9.4% were seen once. The source material was whole blood, sampled in connection with sensitization to the hapten diphenylcyclopropenone (DPC). The receptors come from a middle-aged woman with alopecia areata. Some clones in this sample may be carry-over from other donors' samples. The CDR3 runs from the conserved cysteine through the conserved F or W. Fields, in order: CDR3 protein, CDR3 DNA, J gene, V gene, clone size, D gene. D genes are given only for firm matches. Size is stated for part of the rows, as once, few or many counts, or as a class when the clone is expanded.

CDR3 protein: CASTEDGAYSNQPQHF
CDR3 DNA: TGTGCCAGCACCGAAGACGGGGCGTATAGCAATCAGCCCCAGCATTTT
J gene: TRBJ1-5
V gene: TRBV28
clone size: many
D gene: NA

CDR3 protein: CASSLGTVSQPQHF
CDR3 DNA: TGTGCCAGCAGCTTAGGAACGGTGTCTCAGCCCCAGCATTTT
J gene: TRBJ1-5
V gene: TRBV7-9
clone size: many
D gene: NA

CDR3 protein: CASSFLTRVSYEQYF
CDR3 DNA: TGTGCCAGCAGTTTCTTAACCAGGGTCTCCTACGAGCAGTACTTC
J gene: TRBJ2-7
V gene: TRBV27
clone size: many
D gene: NA

CDR3 protein: CASSLRTGPYEQYF
CDR3 DNA: TGCGCCAGCAGCTTGCGGACAGGCCCCTACGAGCAGTACTTC
J gene: TRBJ2-7
V gene: TRBV5-1
clone size: NA
D gene: TRBD1

CDR3 protein: CASSYAGRQETQYF
CDR3 DNA: TGTGCCAGCAGTTACGCGGGGAGGCAAGAGACCCAGTACTTC
J gene: TRBJ2-5
V gene: TRBV6-5
clone size: few
D gene: NA

CDR3 protein: CASSQESYEQYF
CDR3 DNA: TGTGCCAGCAGCCAAGAAAGCTACGAGCAGTACTTC
J gene: TRBJ2-7
V gene: TRBV3-1
clone size: few
D gene: NA

CDR3 protein: CASSQDLFGSGELFF
CDR3 DNA: TGCGCCAGCAGCCAAGATTTATTCGGCAGTGGGGAGCTGTTTTTT
J gene: TRBJ2-2
V gene: TRBV4-3
clone size: many
D gene: NA

CDR3 protein: CSWGGRTEAFF
CDR3 DNA: TGCAGTTGGGGGGGTCGAACTGAAGCTTTCTTT
J gene: TRBJ1-1
V gene: TRBV20-1
clone size: many
D gene: NA

CDR3 protein: CAISESDRGRYGYTF
CDR3 DNA: TGTGCCATCAGTGAGTCGGACAGGGGGCGTTATGGCTACACCTTC
J gene: TRBJ1-2
V gene: TRBV10-3
clone size: few
D gene: TRBD1

CDR3 protein: CASSRRDSYEKLFF
CDR3 DNA: TGTGCCAGCAGTCGCCGGGACAGTTATGAAAAACTGTTTTTT
J gene: TRBJ1-4
V gene: TRBV6-5
clone size: many
D gene: TRBD1

CDR3 protein: CASSMRLYSNQPQHF
CDR3 DNA: TGTGCCAGCAGCATGAGGTTGTATAGCAATCAGCCCCAGCATTTT
J gene: TRBJ1-5
V gene: TRBV28
clone size: NA
D gene: NA

CDR3 protein: CASSEGLAGYQETQYF
CDR3 DNA: TGTGCCAGCAGTGAAGGGTTAGCGGGGTACCAAGAGACCCAGTACTTC
J gene: TRBJ2-5
V gene: TRBV2
clone size: NA
D gene: TRBD2

CDR3 protein: CASSIEETQYF
CDR3 DNA: TGTGCCAGTAGTATTGAGGAGACCCAGTACTTC
J gene: TRBJ2-5
V gene: TRBV19
clone size: many
D gene: NA

CDR3 protein: CASSQGHGMTEAFF
CDR3 DNA: TGTGCCAGCAGCCAGGGACACGGGATGACTGAAGCTTTCTTT
J gene: TRBJ1-1
V gene: TRBV6-2/TRBV6-3
clone size: many
D gene: NA